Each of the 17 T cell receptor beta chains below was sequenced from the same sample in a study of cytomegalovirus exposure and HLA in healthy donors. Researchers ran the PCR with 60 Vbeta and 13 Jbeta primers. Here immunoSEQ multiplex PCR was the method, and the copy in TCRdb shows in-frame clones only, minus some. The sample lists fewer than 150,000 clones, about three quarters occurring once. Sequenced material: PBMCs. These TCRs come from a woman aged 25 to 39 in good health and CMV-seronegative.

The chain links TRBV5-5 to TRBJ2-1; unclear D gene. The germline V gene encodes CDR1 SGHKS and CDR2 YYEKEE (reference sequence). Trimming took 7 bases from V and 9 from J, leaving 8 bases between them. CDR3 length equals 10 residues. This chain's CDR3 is CASGSFEQFF. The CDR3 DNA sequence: TGTGCCAGCGGTAGCTTTGAGCAGTTCTTC.

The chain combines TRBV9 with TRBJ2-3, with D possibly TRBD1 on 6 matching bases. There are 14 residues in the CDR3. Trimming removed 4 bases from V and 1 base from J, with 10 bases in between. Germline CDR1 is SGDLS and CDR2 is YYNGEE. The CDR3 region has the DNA TGTGCCAGCAGCTGGACAGTGGGCACAGATACGCAGTATTTT. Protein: CASSWTVGTDTQYF.

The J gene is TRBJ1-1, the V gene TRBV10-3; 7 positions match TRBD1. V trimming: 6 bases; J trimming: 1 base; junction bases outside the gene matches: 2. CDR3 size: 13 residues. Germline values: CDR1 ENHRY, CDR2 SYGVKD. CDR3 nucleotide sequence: TGTGCCATCAGCAGACAGGGGAACACTGAAGCTTTCTTT. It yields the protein CAISRQGNTEAFF.

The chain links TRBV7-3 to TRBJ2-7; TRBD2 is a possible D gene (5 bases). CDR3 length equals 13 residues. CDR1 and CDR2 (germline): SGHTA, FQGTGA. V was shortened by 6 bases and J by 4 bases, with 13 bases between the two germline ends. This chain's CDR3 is CASSGGPSYEQYF. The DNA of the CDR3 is TGTGCCAGCAGTGGCGGGCCTTCTTACGAGCAGTACTTC.

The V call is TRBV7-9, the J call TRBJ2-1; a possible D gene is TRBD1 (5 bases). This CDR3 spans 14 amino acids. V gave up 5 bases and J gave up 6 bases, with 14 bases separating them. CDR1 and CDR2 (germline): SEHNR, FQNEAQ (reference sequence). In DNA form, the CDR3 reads TGTGCCAGCAGCCGCCCAGCAGGGCGCAATGAGCAGTTCTTC. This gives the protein CASSRPAGRNEQFF.

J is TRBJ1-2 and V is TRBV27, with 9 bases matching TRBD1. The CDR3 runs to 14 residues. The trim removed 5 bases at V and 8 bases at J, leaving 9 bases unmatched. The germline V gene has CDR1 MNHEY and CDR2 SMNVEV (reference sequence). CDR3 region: CASSLTPGTGGYTF. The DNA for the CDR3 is TGTGCCAGCAGTCTAACACCCGGGACAGGGGGCTACACCTTC.

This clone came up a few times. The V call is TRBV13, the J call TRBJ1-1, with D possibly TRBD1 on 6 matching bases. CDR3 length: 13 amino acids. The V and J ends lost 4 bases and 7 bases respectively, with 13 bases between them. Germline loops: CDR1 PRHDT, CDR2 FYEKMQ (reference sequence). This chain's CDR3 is CASSSGQLLEAFF. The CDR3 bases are TGTGCCAGCAGCTCGGGACAACTACTTGAAGCTTTCTTT.

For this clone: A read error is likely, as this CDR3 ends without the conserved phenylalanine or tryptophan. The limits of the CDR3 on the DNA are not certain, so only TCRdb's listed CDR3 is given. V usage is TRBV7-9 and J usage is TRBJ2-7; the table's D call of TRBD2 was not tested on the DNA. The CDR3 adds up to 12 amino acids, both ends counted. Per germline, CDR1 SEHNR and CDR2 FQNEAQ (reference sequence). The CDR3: CASSLDRVSLSI.

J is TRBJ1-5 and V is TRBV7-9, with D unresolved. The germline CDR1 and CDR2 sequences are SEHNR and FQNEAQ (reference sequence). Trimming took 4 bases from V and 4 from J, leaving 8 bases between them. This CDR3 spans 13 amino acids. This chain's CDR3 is CASSYDGNQPQHF. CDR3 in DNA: TGTGCCAGCAGCTACGACGGGAATCAGCCCCAGCATTTT.

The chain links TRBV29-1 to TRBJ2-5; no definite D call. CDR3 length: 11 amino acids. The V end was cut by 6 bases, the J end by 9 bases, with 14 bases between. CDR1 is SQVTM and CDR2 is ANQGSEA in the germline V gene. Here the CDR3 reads CSVQDSFPQYF. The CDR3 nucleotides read TGCAGCGTACAAGACTCATTTCCCCAGTACTTC.

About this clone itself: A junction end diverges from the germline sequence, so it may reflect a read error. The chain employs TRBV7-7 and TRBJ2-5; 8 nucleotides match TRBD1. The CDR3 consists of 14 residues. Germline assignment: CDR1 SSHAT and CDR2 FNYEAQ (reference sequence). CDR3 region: CASSNGQGQETQYF. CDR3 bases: TGTGCTAGCAGCAATGGACAGGGACAAGAGACCCAGTACTTC. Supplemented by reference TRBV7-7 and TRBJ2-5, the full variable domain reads GAGVSQSPRYKVTKRGQDVTLRCDPISSHATLYWYQQALGQGPEFLTYFNYEAQPDKSGLPSDRFSAERPEGSISTLTIQRTEQRDSAMYRCASSNGQGQETQYFGPGTRLLVL.

CDR3 sequence reads: CASSSRGTSGDIQYF. Here the CDR3 DNA reads TGTGCCAGCAGCTCAAGGGGGACTAGCGGGGACATTCAGTACTTC. The J gene is TRBJ2-4, the V gene TRBV21-1; the table assigns TRBD2, which was not confirmed against the DNA. TRBV21-1 is given as a pseudogene. The CDR3 length is 15 residues.

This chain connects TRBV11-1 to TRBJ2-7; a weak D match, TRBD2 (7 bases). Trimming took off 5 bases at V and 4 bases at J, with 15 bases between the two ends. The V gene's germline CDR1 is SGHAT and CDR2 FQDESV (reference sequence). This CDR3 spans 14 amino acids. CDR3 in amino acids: CASSDLGGAYEQYF. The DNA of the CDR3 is TGTGCCAGCAGCGACTTGGGGGGGGCTTACGAGCAGTACTTC.

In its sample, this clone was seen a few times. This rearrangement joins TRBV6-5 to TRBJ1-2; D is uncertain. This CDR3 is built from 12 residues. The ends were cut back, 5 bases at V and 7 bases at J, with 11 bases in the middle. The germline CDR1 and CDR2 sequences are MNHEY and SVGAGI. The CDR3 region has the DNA TGTGCCAGCAGTGAATGGGAGGGTGGCTACACCTTC. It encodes CASSEWEGGYTF.

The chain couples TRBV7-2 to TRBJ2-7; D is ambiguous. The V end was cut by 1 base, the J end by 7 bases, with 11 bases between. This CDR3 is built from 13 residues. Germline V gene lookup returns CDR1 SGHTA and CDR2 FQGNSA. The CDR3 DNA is TGTGCCAGCAGCTTAGTCGGAGAGTTAGAGCAGTACGTC. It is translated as CASSLVGELEQYV.

CDR3 protein: CASQASTDTQYF. The DNA of the CDR3 is TGTGCCAGTCAAGCTAGCACAGATACGCAGTATTTT. The chain links TRBV7-9 to TRBJ2-3; D uncertain. CDR3 length: 12 amino acids. Germline V lookup: CDR1 SEHNR, CDR2 FQNEAQ (reference sequence). Trimming removed 9 bases from V and 0 bases from J, with 7 bases in between.

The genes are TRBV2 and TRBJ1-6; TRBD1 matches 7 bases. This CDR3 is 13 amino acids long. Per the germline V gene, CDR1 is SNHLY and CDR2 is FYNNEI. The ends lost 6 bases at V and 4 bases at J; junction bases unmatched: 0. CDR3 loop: CASRGQYNSPLHF. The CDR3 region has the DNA TGTGCCAGCAGGGGACAGTATAATTCACCCCTCCACTTT.